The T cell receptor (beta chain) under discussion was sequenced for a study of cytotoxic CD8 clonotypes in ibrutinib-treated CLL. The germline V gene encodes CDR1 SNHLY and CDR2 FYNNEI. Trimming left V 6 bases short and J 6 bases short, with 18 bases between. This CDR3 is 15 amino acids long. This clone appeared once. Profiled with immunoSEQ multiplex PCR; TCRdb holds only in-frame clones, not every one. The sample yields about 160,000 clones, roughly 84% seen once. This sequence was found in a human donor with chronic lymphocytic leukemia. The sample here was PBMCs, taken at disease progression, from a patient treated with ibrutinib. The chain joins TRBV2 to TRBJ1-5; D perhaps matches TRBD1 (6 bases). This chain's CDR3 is CASRTGTSKIQPQHF. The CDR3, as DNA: TGTGCCAGCAGAACCGGGACAAGCAAAATTCAGCCCCAGCATTTT.